This section outlines one T cell receptor (beta chain) sequence together with its context. What it binds is not known. These data originate in a study of OX40 agonist ivuxolimab in advanced cancers. Overall study: Partial responses were achieved by three patients: one hepatocellular carcinoma, two cutaneous melanoma.

Generated by immunoSEQ multiplex PCR, the TCRdb table keeps only in-frame clones and is missing some. The sample carries about 36,000 clones, about 79% recorded once. CDR1 is MNHEY, CDR2 SVGAGI, per germline. The length of the CDR3 is 14 residues. With 2 bases removed from V and 2 bases from J, the gap between germline ends came to 10 bases. Study outcomes and limitations: The study did not work out the antigen specificity of the expanded peripheral T cells.

The gene calls are TRBV6-5 and TRBJ2-7, with D possibly TRBD1 on 5 matching bases. The TCR sequence derives from an adult with an advanced solid tumor such as melanoma, head and neck, liver or kidney cancer. The specimen comprised CD4+ or CD8+ T cells sorted from blood, sampled in a trial of the OX40 agonist ivuxolimab. The CDR3 DNA sequence: TGTGCCAGCAGTTACACTGACAGACCCTACGAGCAGTACTTC. This translates into CASSYTDRPYEQYF.